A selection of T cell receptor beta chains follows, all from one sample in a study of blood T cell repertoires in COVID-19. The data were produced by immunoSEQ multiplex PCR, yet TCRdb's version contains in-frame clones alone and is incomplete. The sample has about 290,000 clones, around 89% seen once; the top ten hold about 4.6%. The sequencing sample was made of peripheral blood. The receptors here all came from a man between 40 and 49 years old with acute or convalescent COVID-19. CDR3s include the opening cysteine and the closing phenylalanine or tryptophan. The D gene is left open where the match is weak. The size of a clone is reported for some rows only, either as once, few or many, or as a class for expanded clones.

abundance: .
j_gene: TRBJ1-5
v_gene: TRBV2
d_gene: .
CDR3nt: TGTGCCAGCAGTGTATGGACAGCCGAGATGGCCCAGCATTTT
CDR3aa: CASSVWTAEMAQHF

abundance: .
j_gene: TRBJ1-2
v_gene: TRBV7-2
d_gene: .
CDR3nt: TGTGCCAGCAGCTTAGCCCCCGGACAGATCTATGGCTACACCTTC
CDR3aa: CASSLAPGQIYGYTF

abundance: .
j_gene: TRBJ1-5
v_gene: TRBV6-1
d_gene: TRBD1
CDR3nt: TGTGCCAGCAGTGAACGGGCAGGGGGTCAGCCCCAGCATTTT
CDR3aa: CASSERAGGQPQHF

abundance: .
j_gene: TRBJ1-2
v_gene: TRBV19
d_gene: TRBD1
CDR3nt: TGTGCCAGTAGTATTGGACAGGTGGGCTATGGCTACACCTTC
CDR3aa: CASSIGQVGYGYTF

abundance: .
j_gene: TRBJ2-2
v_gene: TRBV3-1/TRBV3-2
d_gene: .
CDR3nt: TGTGCCAGCAGCCAAGCTTTGACCAGTGACTTACCCGGGGAGCTGTTTTTT
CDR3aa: CASSQALTSDLPGELFF

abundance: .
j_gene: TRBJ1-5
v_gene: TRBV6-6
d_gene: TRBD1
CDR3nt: TGTGCCAGCGGCGGGACAGGGAGGGGAACGGGTCAGCCCCAGCATTTT
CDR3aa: CASGGTGRGTGQPQHF

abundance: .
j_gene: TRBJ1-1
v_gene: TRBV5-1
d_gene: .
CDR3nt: TGCGCCAGCAGCCCGGGAGAGCTTAACACTGAAGCTTTCTTT
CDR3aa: CASSPGELNTEAFF

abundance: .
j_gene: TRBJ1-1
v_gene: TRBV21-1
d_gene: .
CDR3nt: TGTGCCAGCAGCACCCGGACATGGACACTTTTGAACACTGAAGCTTTCTTT
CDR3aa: CASSTRTWTLLNTEAFF

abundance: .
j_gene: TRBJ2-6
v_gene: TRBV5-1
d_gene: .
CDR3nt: TGCGCCAGCAGCTTGGGCGGATTTATCCCTGGGGCCAACGTCCTGACTTTC
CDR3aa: CASSLGGFIPGANVLTF

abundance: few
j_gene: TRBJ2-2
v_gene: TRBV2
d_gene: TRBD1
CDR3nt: TGTGCCAGCAGTATGCACAGGGGGCTCACCGGGGAGCTGTTTTTT
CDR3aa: CASSMHRGLTGELFF

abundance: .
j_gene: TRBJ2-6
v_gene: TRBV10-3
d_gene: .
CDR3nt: TGTGCCATCAGTGGTCACAGGGCCTCGGGCTCTGGGGCCAACGTCCTGACTTTC
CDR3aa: CAISGHRASGSGANVLTF

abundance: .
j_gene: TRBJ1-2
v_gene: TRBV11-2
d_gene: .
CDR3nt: TGTGCCAGCAGCTTCTTGGGACTCCGTCAGAGTGGCTACACCTTC
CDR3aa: CASSFLGLRQSGYTF

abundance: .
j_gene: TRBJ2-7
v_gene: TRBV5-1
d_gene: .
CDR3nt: TGCGCCAGCAGCTCCCGGGACTTCTCCTACGAGCAGTACTTC
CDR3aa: CASSSRDFSYEQYF

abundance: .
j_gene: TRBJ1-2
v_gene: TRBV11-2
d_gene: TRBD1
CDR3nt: TGTGCCAGCAGCGCCCCCGGGACAGGGTTTGGCTACACCTTC
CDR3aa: CASSAPGTGFGYTF

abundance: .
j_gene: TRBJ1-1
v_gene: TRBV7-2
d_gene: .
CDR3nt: TGTGCCAGCAGCCTGAAGACAGAAGCTTTCTTT
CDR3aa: CASSLKTEAFF

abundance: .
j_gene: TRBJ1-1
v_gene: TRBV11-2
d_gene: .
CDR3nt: TGTGCCAGCAGCCCAGCCCCCGGGATAGGGGCTTTCTTT
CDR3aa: CASSPAPGIGAFF

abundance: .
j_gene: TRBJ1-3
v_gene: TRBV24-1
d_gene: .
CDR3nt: TGTGCCACCAGTGATTTAAGGGAGGTTAACACCATATATTTT
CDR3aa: CATSDLREVNTIYF